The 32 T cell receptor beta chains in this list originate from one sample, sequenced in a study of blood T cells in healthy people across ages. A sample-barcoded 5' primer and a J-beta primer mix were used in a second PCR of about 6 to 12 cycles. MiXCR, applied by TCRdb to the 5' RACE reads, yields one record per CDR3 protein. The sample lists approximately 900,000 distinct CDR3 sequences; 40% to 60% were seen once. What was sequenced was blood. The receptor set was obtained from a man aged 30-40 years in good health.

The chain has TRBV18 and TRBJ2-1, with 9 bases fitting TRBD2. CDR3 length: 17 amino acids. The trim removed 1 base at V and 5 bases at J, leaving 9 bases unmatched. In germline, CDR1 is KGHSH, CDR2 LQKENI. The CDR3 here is CASSPRIAGETHNEQFF. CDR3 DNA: TGTGCCAGCTCACCACGAATAGCGGGGGAAACCCACAATGAGCAGTTCTTC. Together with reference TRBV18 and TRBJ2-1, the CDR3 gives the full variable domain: NAGVMQNPRHLVRRRGQEARLRCSPMKGHSHVYWYRQLPEEGLKFMVYLQKENIIDESGMPKERFSAEFPKEGPSILRIQQVVRGDSAAYFCASSPRIAGETHNEQFFGPGTRLTVL.

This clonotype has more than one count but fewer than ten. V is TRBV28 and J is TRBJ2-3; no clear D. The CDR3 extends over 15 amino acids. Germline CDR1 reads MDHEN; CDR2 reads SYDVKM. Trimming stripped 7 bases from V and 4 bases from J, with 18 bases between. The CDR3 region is CASTPLVESADTQYF. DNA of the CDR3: TGTGCCAGCACCCCTTTAGTTGAATCCGCAGATACGCAGTATTTT.

DNA of the CDR3: TGTGCCAGCAGCTCCCGGCGGACAGGGGAAGATACGCAGTATTTT. This sequence encodes CASSSRRTGEDTQYF. This chain uses TRBV7-2 with TRBJ2-3, with TRBD1 matching 9 bases. CDR1 and CDR2 (germline): SGHTA, FQGNSA. Trimming at V came to 4 bases and at J to 5 bases, leaving 7 bases not matched to a gene. The CDR3 has 15 residues.

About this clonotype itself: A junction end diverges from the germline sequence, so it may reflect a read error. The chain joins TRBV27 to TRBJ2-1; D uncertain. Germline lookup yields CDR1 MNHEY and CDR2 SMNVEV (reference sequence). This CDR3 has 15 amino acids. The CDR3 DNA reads TGTGCCAGTAGTTCCTTGACGGCCTCAGAGGAGACCCAGTTCTTC. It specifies CASSSLTASEETQFF.

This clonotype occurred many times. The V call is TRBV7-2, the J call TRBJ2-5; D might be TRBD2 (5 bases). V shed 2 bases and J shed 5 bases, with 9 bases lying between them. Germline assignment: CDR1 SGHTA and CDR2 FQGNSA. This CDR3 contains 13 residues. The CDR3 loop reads CASSLRGRETQYF. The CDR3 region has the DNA TGTGCCAGCAGCTTAAGAGGGCGCGAGACCCAGTACTTC.

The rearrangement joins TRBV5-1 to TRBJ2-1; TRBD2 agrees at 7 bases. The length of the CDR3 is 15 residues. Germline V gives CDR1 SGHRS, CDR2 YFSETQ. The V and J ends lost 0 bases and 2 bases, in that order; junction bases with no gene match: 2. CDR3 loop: CASSLELAAYNEQFF. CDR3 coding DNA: TGCGCCAGCAGCTTGGAGCTAGCGGCCTACAATGAGCAGTTCTTC. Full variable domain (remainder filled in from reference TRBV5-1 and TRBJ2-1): KAGVTQTPRYLIKTRGQQVTLSCSPISGHRSVSWYQQTPGQGLQFLFEYFSETQRNKGNFPGRFSGRQFSNSRSEMNVSTLELGDSALYLCASSLELAAYNEQFFGPGTRLTVL.

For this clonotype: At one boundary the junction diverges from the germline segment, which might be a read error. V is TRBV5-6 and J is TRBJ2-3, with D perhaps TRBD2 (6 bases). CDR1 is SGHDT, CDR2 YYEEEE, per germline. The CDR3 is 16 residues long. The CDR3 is CASSLVGAGRTDTRYF. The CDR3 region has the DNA TGTGCCAGCAGCTTGGTCGGGGCGGGGCGCACAGATACGCGGTATTTT.

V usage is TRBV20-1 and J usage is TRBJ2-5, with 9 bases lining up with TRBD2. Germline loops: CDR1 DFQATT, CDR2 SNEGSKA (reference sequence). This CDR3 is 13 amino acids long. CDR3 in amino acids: CSNQRAGGSQQYF. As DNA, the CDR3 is TGCAGCAACCAACGAGCGGGAGGAAGTCAGCAGTACTTC.

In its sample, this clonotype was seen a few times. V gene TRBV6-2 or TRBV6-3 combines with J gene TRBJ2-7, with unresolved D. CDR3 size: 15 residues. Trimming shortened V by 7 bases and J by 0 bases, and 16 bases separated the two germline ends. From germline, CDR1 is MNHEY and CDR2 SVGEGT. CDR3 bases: TGTGCCAGCATATTGGACGGGCGGAGCTCCTACGAGCAGTACTTC. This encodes CASILDGRSSYEQYF.

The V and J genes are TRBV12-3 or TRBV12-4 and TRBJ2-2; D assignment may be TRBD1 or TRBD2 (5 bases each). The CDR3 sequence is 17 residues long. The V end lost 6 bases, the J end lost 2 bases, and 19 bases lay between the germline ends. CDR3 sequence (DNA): TGTGCCAGCAGCCGAATCGCCGGGACGGGTAACACCGGGGAGCTGTTTTTT. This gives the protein CASSRIAGTGNTGELFF.

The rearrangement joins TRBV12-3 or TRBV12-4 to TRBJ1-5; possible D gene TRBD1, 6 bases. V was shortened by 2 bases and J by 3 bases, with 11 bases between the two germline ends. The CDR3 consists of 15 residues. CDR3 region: CASSLWRDTNQPQHF. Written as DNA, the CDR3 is TGTGCCAGCAGTTTATGGCGGGACACCAATCAGCCCCAGCATTTT.

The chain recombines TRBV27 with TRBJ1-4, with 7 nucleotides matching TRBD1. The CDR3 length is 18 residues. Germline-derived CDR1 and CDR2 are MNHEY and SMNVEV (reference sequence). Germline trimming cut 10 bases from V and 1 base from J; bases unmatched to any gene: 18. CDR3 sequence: CAKPPAGTATGTNEKLFF. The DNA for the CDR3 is TGTGCCAAACCCCCGGCCGGGACAGCTACGGGAACTAATGAAAAACTGTTTTTT.

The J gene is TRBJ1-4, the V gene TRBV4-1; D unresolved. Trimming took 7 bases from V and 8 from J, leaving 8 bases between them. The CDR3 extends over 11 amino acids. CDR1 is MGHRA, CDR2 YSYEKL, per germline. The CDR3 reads CASMGQEKLFF. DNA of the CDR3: TGCGCCAGCATGGGTCAAGAAAAACTGTTTTTT.

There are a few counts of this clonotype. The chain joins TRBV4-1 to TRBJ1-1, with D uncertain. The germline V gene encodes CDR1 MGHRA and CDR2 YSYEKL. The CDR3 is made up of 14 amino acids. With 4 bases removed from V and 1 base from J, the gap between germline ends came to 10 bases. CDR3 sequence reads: CASSPHSGNTEAFF. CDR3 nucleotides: TGCGCCAGCAGCCCTCATTCGGGGAACACTGAAGCTTTCTTT.

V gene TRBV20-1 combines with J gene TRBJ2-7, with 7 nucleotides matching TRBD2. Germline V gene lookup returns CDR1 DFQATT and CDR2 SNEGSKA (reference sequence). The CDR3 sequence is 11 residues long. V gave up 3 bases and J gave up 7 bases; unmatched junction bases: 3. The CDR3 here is CSASFGGEQYF. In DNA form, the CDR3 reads TGCAGTGCTAGTTTCGGGGGGGAGCAGTACTTC.

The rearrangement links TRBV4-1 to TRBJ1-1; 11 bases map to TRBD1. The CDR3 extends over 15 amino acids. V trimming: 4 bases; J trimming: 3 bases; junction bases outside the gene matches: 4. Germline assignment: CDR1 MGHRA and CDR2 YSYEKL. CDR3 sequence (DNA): TGCGCCAGCAGCCCCCCGGGACAGGGGGACACTGAAGCTTTCTTT. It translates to CASSPPGQGDTEAFF.

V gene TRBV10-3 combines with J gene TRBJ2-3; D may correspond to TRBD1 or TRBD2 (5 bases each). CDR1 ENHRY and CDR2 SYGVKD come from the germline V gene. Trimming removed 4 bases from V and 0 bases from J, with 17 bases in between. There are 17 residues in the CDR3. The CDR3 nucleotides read TGTGCCATCAGTGTAGGGACGGGGACGGCCAGCACAGATACGCAGTATTTT. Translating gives CAISVGTGTASTDTQYF.

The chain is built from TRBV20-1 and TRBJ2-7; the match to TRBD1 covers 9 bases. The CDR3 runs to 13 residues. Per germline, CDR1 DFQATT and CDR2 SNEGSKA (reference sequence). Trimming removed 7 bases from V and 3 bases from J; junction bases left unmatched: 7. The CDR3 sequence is CSVQDRGFYEQYF. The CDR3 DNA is TGCAGTGTTCAGGACAGGGGCTTCTACGAGCAGTACTTC.

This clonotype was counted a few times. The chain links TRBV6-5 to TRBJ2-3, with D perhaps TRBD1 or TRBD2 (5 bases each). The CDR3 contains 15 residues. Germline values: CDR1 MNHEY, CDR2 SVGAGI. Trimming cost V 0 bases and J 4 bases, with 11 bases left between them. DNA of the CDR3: TGTGCCAGCAGTTACTCGAGAGGGGCGGCAGATACGCAGTATTTT. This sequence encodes CASSYSRGAADTQYF.

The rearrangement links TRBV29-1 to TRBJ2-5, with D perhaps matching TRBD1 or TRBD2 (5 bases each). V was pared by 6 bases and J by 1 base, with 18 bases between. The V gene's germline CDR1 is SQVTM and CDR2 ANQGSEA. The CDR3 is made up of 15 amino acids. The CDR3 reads CSVAEGTETQETQYF. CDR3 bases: TGCAGCGTCGCTGAGGGGACCGAAACCCAAGAGACCCAGTACTTC.

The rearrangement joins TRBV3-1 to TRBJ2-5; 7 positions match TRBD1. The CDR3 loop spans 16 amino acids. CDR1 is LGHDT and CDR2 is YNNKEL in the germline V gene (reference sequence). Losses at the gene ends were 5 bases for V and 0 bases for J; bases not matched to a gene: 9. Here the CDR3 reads CASSAQTRGYQETQYF. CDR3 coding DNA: TGTGCCAGCAGCGCGCAAACCAGGGGGTACCAAGAGACCCAGTACTTC.

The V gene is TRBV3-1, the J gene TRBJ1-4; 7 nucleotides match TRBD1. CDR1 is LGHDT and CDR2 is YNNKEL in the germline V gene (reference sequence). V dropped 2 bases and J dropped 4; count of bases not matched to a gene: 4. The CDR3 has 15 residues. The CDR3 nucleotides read TGTGCCAGCAGCCAACGACAGGGTAGTAATGAAAAACTGTTTTTT. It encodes CASSQRQGSNEKLFF.

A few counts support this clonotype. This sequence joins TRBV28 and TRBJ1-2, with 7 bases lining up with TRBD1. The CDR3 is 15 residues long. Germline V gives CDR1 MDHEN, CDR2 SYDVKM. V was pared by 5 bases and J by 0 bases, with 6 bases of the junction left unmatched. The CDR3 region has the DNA TGTGCCAGCAGTACAGGAGGGGGCTCTAACTATGGCTACACCTTC. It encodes CASSTGGGSNYGYTF.

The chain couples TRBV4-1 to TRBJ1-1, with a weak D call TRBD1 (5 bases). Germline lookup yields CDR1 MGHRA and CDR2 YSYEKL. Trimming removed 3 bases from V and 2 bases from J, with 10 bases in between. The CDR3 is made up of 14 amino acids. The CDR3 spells CASSHLGVNTEAFF. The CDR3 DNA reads TGCGCCAGCAGCCATCTAGGGGTAAACACTGAAGCTTTCTTT.

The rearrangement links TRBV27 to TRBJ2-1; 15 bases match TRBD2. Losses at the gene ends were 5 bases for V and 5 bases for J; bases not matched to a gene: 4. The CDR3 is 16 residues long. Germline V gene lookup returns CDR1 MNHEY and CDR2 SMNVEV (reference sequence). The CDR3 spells CASSHGTSGGNNEQFF. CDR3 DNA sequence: TGTGCCAGCAGTCACGGGACTAGCGGGGGGAACAATGAGCAGTTCTTC.

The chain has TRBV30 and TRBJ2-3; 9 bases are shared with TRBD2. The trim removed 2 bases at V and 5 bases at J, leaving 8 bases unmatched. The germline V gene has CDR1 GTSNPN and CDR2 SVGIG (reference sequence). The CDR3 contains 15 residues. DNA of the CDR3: TGTGCCTGGAGTTCACAAGCGGGGGGAGTAGATACGCAGTATTTT. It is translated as CAWSSQAGGVDTQYF.

The CDR3 sequence is CASSQDVIAGEAFF. CDR3 sequence (DNA): TGTGCCAGCAGCCAAGATGTTATTGCGGGGGAAGCTTTCTTT. V usage is TRBV4-2 and J usage is TRBJ1-1; D unresolved. Germline CDR1 LGHNA, CDR2 YNFKEQ. This CDR3 region has 14 residues. With 0 bases removed from V and 8 bases from J, the gap between germline ends came to 13 bases.

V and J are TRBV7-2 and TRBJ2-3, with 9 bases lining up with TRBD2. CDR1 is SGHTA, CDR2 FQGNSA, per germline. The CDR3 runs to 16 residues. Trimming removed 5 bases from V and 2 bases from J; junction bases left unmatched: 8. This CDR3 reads CASSPRLAETTDTQYF. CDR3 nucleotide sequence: TGTGCCAGCAGCCCCAGACTAGCGGAGACCACAGATACGCAGTATTTT.

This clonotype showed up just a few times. The CDR3 DNA follows: TGTGCCACCAGCAGATCTCCTAGCGGGGGTGAGACCCAGTACTTC. The encoded protein is CATSRSPSGGETQYF. The gene calls are TRBV15 and TRBJ2-7; TRBD2 agrees at 10 bases. With the DNA end fitting TRBJ2-5 better, the J assignment may be wrong. The CDR3 loop spans 15 amino acids. Germline lookup yields CDR1 LNHNV and CDR2 YYDKDF (reference sequence).

The CDR3 coding sequence is TGTGCCAGCACCGGGAGGACAGGGGGCGGGACTGAAGCTTTCTTT. It is translated as CASTGRTGGGTEAFF. The chain recombines TRBV6-5 with TRBJ1-1, with 11 bases identical to TRBD1. The V gene end was trimmed by 7 bases and the J gene end by 5 bases; junction bases not matched to a gene: 9. Germline V gives CDR1 MNHEY, CDR2 SVGAGI. The CDR3 extends over 15 amino acids.

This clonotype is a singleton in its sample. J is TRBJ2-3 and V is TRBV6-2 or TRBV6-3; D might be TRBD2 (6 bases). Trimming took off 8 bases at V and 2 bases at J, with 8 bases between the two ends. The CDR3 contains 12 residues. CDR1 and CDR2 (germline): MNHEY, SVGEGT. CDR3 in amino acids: CASGTHTDTQYF. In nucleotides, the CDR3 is TGTGCCAGCGGGACTCACACAGATACGCAGTATTTT.

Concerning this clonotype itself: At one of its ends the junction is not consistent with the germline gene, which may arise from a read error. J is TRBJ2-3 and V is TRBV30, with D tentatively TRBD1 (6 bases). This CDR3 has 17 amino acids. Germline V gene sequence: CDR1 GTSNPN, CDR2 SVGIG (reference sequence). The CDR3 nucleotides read TGTGTCTGGAGTGTATCTCACTCCGGGACAAGTCCAGATACGCAGTATTTT. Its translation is CVWSVSHSGTSPDTQYF.